These 9 T cell receptor beta chains share one sample of origin, sequenced in a study of PD-1 blockade in classical Hodgkin lymphoma. Measured with immunoSEQ multiplex PCR; TCRdb has only the in-frame clones, and not every one. The sample lists fewer than 30,000 clones, around 88% occurring once. Brentuximab vedotin exposure varied, and every patient relapsed after autologous stem cell transplantation. Isolation of CD8+ T cells from thawed PBMCs used magnetic negative selection. Here the sequenced sample was CD8+ T cells from blood, taken at baseline. These receptors were collected from a human donor with classical Hodgkin lymphoma.

The rearrangement joins TRBV28 to TRBJ2-7, with D possibly being TRBD1 or TRBD2 (6 bases each). The V end was cut by 7 bases, the J end by 5 bases, with 9 bases between. Germline CDR1 reads MDHEN; CDR2 reads SYDVKM. The CDR3 totals 11 residues. This CDR3 is CASNGGHEQYF. As DNA, the CDR3 is TGTGCCAGCAACGGGGGCCACGAGCAGTACTTC.

This clone occurred a few times. CDR3 in amino acids: CASRGGAEAFF. CDR3 DNA sequence: TGTGCCAGCAGAGGAGGGGCTGAAGCTTTCTTT. The rearrangement joins TRBV2 to TRBJ1-1, with a tentative D call TRBD1 (5 bases). With 6 bases removed from V and 6 bases from J, the gap between germline ends came to 8 bases. The V gene's germline CDR1 is SNHLY and CDR2 FYNNEI. CDR3 length: 11 amino acids.

The rearrangement joins TRBV7-6 to TRBJ2-1, with TRBD2 matching over 12 bases. The CDR3 sequence is 16 residues long. CDR1 is SGHVS and CDR2 is FNYEAQ in the germline V gene. The V gene end was trimmed by 5 bases and the J gene end by 12 bases; junction bases not matched to a gene: 14. CDR3 coding DNA: TGTGCCAGCAGCCAAGACAGGGCTAGCGGGAGGGTACGGCAGTTCTTC. As protein: CASSQDRASGRVRQFF.

This clone came up a few times. The chain carries TRBV19 and TRBJ1-1; D gene unclear. The V gene lost 6 bases and the J gene lost 6 bases, with 20 bases spanning the gap. Germline CDR1 LNHDA, CDR2 SQIVND (reference sequence). The CDR3 is 15 residues long. The CDR3 spells CASSNRAWPFSEAFF. The CDR3 DNA follows: TGTGCCAGTAGCAACCGGGCTTGGCCGTTCTCTGAAGCTTTCTTT. The whole variable domain, filled in from reference TRBV19 and TRBJ1-1, reads DGGITQSPKYLFRKEGQNVTLSCEQNLNHDAMYWYRQDPGQGLRLIYYSQIVNDFQKGDIAEGYSVSREKKESFPLTVTSAQKNPTAFYLCASSNRAWPFSEAFFGQGTRLTVV.

The chain joins TRBV2 to TRBJ1-2; a weak D match, TRBD1 (5 bases). Trimming left V 1 base short and J 2 bases short, with 14 bases between. This CDR3 region has 16 residues. Germline V gene sequence: CDR1 SNHLY, CDR2 FYNNEI. The CDR3 bases are TGTGCCAGCAGTGAAGTTGTACAGGAAACGAACTATGGCTACACCTTC. Translation gives CASSEVVQETNYGYTF.

This clone came up a few times. The rearrangement joins TRBV28 to TRBJ1-2; 7 bases map to TRBD1. The germline V gene encodes CDR1 MDHEN and CDR2 SYDVKM. V gave up 5 bases and J gave up 3 bases; unmatched junction bases: 9. CDR3 length: 15 residues. The CDR3 nucleotides are TGTGCCAGCAGTCCGCCCCGACAGGGTTACTATGGCTACACCTTC. It codes for CASSPPRQGYYGYTF.

This chain joins TRBV2 and TRBJ1-1, with D possibly being TRBD1 (6 bases). The V end lost 4 bases, the J end lost 0 bases, and 9 bases lay between the germline ends. The CDR3 has 14 amino acids. The germline V gene encodes CDR1 SNHLY and CDR2 FYNNEI. The CDR3 coding sequence is TGTGCCAGCAGTGTGGGGGCGTTGAACACTGAAGCTTTCTTT. Protein product: CASSVGALNTEAFF.

In this sample, this clone turned up once. The V gene is TRBV7-9, the J gene TRBJ2-1; 11 bases map to TRBD2. Losses at the gene ends were 2 bases for V and 8 bases for J; bases not matched to a gene: 5. Germline CDR1 SEHNR, CDR2 FQNEAQ (reference sequence). The CDR3 loop spans 15 amino acids. The CDR3 reads CASSLLAGGPHEQFF. The CDR3 region has the DNA TGTGCCAGCAGCTTACTAGCGGGAGGTCCCCATGAGCAGTTCTTC.

The rearrangement links TRBV10-3 to TRBJ1-2, with unresolved D. The V end lost 6 bases, the J end lost 3 bases, and 11 bases lay between the germline ends. This CDR3 spans 13 amino acids. Per germline, CDR1 ENHRY and CDR2 SYGVKD. The CDR3 bases are TGTGCCATCAGGCCCCTGTATGACTATGGCTACACCTTC. Its translation: CAIRPLYDYGYTF.